This T cell receptor (beta chain) was documented in a study of T cells in Graves' hyperthyroidism and ophthalmopathy. General study points: Most thyroid clonotypes that were expanded above 0.001 also turned up in blood. Ophthalmopathy got predicted by the model a median around six months before its onset. Separation of ophthalmopathy from stable hyperthyroidism was achieved by a 13 V-J model.

The CDR3 regions of TCR beta were amplified from RNA transcripts. The HTBI primer set was used in a first-round RT-PCR of the TCR CDR3. TCRdb fed the multiplex PCR reads into MiXCR, producing one record per CDR3 protein. The sample lists around 580,000 distinct CDR3 sequences, roughly 50% occurring once. The sample holds many counts of this clonotype. Its antigen is undetermined. V was shortened by 5 bases and J by 4 bases, with 20 bases between the two germline ends. CDR3 size: 15 residues. Germline V gene data show CDR1 as DFQATT and CDR2 as SNEGSKA (reference sequence). The rearrangement joins TRBV20-1 to TRBJ2-5; no firm D call. The source material was peripheral blood or thyroid tissue (not recorded which). The receptor was isolated from a woman younger than 35 with Graves' hyperthyroidism. Written as DNA, the CDR3 is TGCAGTGCTTCCCCTATCCAGGCATCGAGAGAGACCCAGTACTTC. Translated, it gives CSASPIQASRETQYF.